These 3 T cell receptor beta chains share one sample of origin, sequenced in a study of neurological immune-mediated disorders. A single record per CDR3 protein comes from TCRdb applying MiXCR to the 5' RACE reads. This table holds 80,000 to 100,000 distinct CDR3 sequences, roughly 3.2% found once. Sequences were obtained from PBMCs. These receptors originate from a woman between 45 and 60 years old with multiple sclerosis.

This clonotype occurred many times. The chain carries TRBV12-3 or TRBV12-4 and TRBJ1-2, with TRBD1 identical over 7 bases. This CDR3 contains 15 residues. The ends lost 5 bases at V and 2 bases at J; junction bases unmatched: 8. The CDR3 DNA reads TGTGCCAGCAGTCCCCCCCGGACAGGCAACTATGGCTACACCTTC. It codes for CASSPPRTGNYGYTF.

This clonotype has ten or more counts. The chain is built from TRBV28 and TRBJ1-1; D is unresolved. V gave up 5 bases and J gave up 0 bases, with 16 bases separating them. This CDR3 comprises 16 residues. From germline, CDR1 is MDHEN and CDR2 SYDVKM. The CDR3 DNA sequence: TGTGCCAGCAGTCGTGAAGGCGTGGGGATGAACACTGAAGCTTTCTTT. This encodes CASSREGVGMNTEAFF.

This clonotype was detected ten times or more. This chain joins TRBV7-2 and TRBJ2-7, with D maybe TRBD2 (6 bases). Germline V gives CDR1 SGHTA, CDR2 FQGNSA. V was clipped by 7 bases and J by 4 bases, with 20 bases between them. The CDR3 consists of 15 residues. The CDR3 here is CASTTSGLSSYEQYF. The CDR3 DNA follows: TGTGCCAGCACGACCTCGGGACTTTCAAGTTACGAGCAGTACTTC.